This TCR beta chain originates from a study of blood T cell repertoires in COVID-19. Study-level background: Acute-phase and convalescent COVID-19 samples originated in the United States, Italy and Spain. The cDNA or gDNA used as material had been derived from T cells, B-cell-depleted T cells, or PBMCs.

This CDR3 contains 15 residues. The V gene end was trimmed by 1 base and the J gene end by 0 bases; junction bases not matched to a gene: 3. Germline V gene lookup returns CDR1 SGHRS and CDR2 YFSETQ. Only in-frame clones appear in the TCRdb table, and some are missing; sequencing was by immunoSEQ multiplex PCR. In the table there are about 94,000 clones, around 80% of which are singletons. What was sequenced was peripheral blood. This sequence was found in a human donor in a cohort sampled during active COVID-19. The chain uses TRBV5-1 and TRBJ2-5; 7 positions match TRBD1. Here the CDR3 DNA reads TGCGCCAGCAGCTTGTTCGACAGGGACCAAGAGACCCAGTACTTC. The encoded protein is CASSLFDRDQETQYF.